Here is one T cell receptor beta chain with its context. The antigen remains unidentified. This sample stems from a study of CD8 T cells in Susac syndrome. Points from the study as a whole: Individuals included in the TCR sequencing and HLA analysis were acknowledged by the study to be relatively few in number.

Sequencing of TCR beta, carried out with a high-throughput approach, was applied to CD8+ and CD4+ T cells from the blood. Negative isolation yielded CD4+ and CD8+ T cells, and FACS enriched TEMRA cells. Random hexamers were used to reverse transcribe the RNA input (roughly 0.5 to 1 ug). The CDR3 of TCR beta was amplified by immunoSEQ multiplex PCR across 54 Vbeta and 13 Jbeta. A single record per CDR3 protein comes from TCRdb applying MiXCR to the immunoSEQ multiplex PCR reads. The data hold approximately 150,000 distinct CDR3 sequences, with roughly 94% observed a single time. The CDR3 runs 15 residues. Germline V CDR1 and CDR2: LGHNT, FRNRAP. V dropped 0 bases and J dropped 4 bases, with 12 bases sitting between them.

The sample consisted of CD4+ T cells from PBMCs. The receptor comes from a human donor in good health. The gene calls are TRBV12-5 and TRBJ1-1, with D unclear. The DNA for the CDR3 is TGTGCTAGTGGTTTGGTGAAAGTCGCGGGCACTGAAGCTTTCTTT. Translation: CASGLVKVAGTEAFF.